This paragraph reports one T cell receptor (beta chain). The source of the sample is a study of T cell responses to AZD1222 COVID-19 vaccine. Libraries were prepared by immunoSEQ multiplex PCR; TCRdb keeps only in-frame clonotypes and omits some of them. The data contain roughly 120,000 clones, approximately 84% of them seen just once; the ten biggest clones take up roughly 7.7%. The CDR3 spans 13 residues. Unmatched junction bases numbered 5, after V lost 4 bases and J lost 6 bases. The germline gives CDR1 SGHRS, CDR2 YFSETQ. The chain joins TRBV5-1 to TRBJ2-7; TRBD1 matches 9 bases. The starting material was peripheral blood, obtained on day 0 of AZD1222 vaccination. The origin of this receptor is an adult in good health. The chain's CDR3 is CASSPGQGFEQYF. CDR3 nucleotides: TGCGCCAGCAGCCCCGGACAGGGGTTCGAGCAGTACTTC.